The next 19 T cell receptor beta chains were all read from a single sample in a study of cytomegalovirus exposure and HLA in healthy donors. PCR amplification relied on 60 Vbeta primers (plus 13 Jbeta primers). Profiling relied on immunoSEQ multiplex PCR, and the TCRdb table lists in-frame clones only, not all of them. Of 110,000 or so clones detected, roughly 80% appear once; the ten largest clones hold 6% to 8%. The sample taken for sequencing was PBMCs. All receptors come from a man in his thirties or forties in good health and CMV-seropositive.

This chain links TRBV25-1 with TRBJ1-2; 7 bases fit TRBD1. CDR1 and CDR2 from the germline V gene are MGHDK and SYGVNS. The CDR3 totals 15 residues. J gave up 0 bases and V 6 bases, and 7 bases lay outside the gene matches. The CDR3 here is CASRPDRAANYGYTF. The CDR3 nucleotides are TGTGCCAGCAGACCCGACAGGGCAGCTAACTATGGCTACACCTTC.

V and J are TRBV5-8 and TRBJ2-5; TRBD1 agrees at 11 bases. The ends lost 3 bases at V and 5 bases at J; junction bases unmatched: 6. This CDR3 has 15 residues. The germline V gene encodes CDR1 SGHTS and CDR2 YDEGEE. The CDR3 here is CASSSRTGGEETQYF. In DNA, the CDR3 is TGTGCCAGCAGCTCAAGGACAGGGGGCGAGGAGACCCAGTACTTC.

The rearrangement links TRBV27 to TRBJ1-6; D unclear. Trimming removed 6 bases at V and 0 bases at J, with 9 bases between. Germline CDR1 is MNHEY and CDR2 is SMNVEV (reference sequence). The CDR3 spans 15 residues. This chain's CDR3 is CASSPHSSYNSPLHF. CDR3 in DNA: TGTGCCAGCAGCCCCCATAGCTCCTATAATTCACCCCTCCACTTT.

This clone was seen once. V usage is TRBV11-2 and J usage is TRBJ1-6, with 7 bases identical to TRBD1. There are 15 residues in the CDR3. CDR1 and CDR2 from the germline V gene are SGHAT and FQNNGV. With V trimmed by 1 base and J by 8 bases, 5 bases remained unmatched. The CDR3: CASSLGQGRHSPLHF. CDR3 DNA sequence: TGTGCCAGCAGCTTAGGACAGGGTAGGCATTCACCCCTCCACTTT.

With regard to this clone: This sample also contains other DNA sequences that code for the same CDR3. The chain combines TRBV5-1 with TRBJ1-1; D is possibly TRBD1 (5 bases). V was shortened by 6 bases and J by 2 bases, with 11 bases between the two germline ends. CDR1 SGHRS and CDR2 YFSETQ come from the germline V gene. CDR3 length: 13 amino acids. CDR3 sequence: CASTPDRNTEAFF. The CDR3 DNA is TGCGCCAGCACCCCCGACAGAAACACTGAAGCTTTCTTT.

V gene TRBV2 combines with J gene TRBJ1-4, with D possibly matching TRBD1 (6 bases). V shed 9 bases and J shed 5 bases, with 13 bases lying between them. This CDR3 region has 13 residues. Germline V gives CDR1 SNHLY, CDR2 FYNNEI. The CDR3 DNA reads as TGTGCCAGTACAGGGATTGGGAATGAAAAACTGTTTTTT. Translation gives CASTGIGNEKLFF.

The CDR3 is CASSFQGNEQYF. The CDR3, as DNA: TGTGCCAGCAGTTTCCAGGGTAACGAGCAGTACTTC. This chain links TRBV2 with TRBJ2-5; maybe TRBD1 (5 bases). The end of the DNA fits TRBJ2-7 better, so the J call may be wrong. Germline V lookup: CDR1 SNHLY, CDR2 FYNNEI. The CDR3 runs to 12 residues.

V is TRBV9 and J is TRBJ1-5, with a possible D match to TRBD1 (6 bases). The germline gives CDR1 SGDLS, CDR2 YYNGEE. CDR3 length: 15 residues. V gave up 0 bases and J gave up 2 bases, with 9 bases separating them. The CDR3 region has the DNA TGTGCCAGCAGCGTAGGACCAGGGGGCAATCAGCCCCAGCATTTT. This codes for CASSVGPGGNQPQHF.

This clone was recorded only once. The chain carries TRBV6-4 and TRBJ1-1, with a possible D match to TRBD1 (5 bases). Germline V gene lookup returns CDR1 MRHNA and CDR2 SNTAGT. Trimming stripped 2 bases from V and 3 bases from J, with 13 bases between. This CDR3 is 15 amino acids long. The CDR3 DNA reads as TGTGCCAGCAGTGACCTGCCGGGACTCTACACTGAAGCTTTCTTT. Translation: CASSDLPGLYTEAFF.

The rearrangement links TRBV28 to TRBJ1-1; D gene unclear. The V end lost 5 bases, the J end lost 4 bases, and 11 bases lay between the germline ends. Germline-derived CDR1 and CDR2 are MDHEN and SYDVKM. The CDR3 loop spans 13 amino acids. The CDR3: CASSPRGGTEAFF. For the CDR3, the DNA is TGTGCCAGCAGTCCCAGAGGAGGCACTGAAGCTTTCTTT.

With respect to this clone: Other DNA sequences in this specimen translate into the identical CDR3. This chain links TRBV6-5 with TRBJ2-7; D is possibly TRBD2 (6 bases). Germline CDR1 and CDR2: MNHEY and SVGAGI. This CDR3 is 14 amino acids long. Trimming left V 0 bases short and J 4 bases short, with 10 bases between. The CDR3 coding sequence is TGTGCCAGCAGTTACTCCGGGAGCTCATACGAGCAGTACTTC. It codes for CASSYSGSSYEQYF.

The chain employs TRBV7-2 and TRBJ1-5; D may be TRBD1 (5 bases). The CDR3 runs to 15 residues. V shed 5 bases and J shed 5 bases, with 16 bases lying between them. Germline V gene data show CDR1 as SGHTA and CDR2 as FQGNSA. CDR3 sequence: CASSPVGGAYQPQHF. As DNA, the CDR3 is TGTGCCAGCAGCCCAGTAGGTGGGGCCTATCAGCCCCAGCATTTT.

This clone was counted a single time. Lacking the conserved final phenylalanine or tryptophan, this CDR3 likely reflects a read error. The limits of the CDR3 on the DNA are not certain, so only TCRdb's listed CDR3 is given. The CDR3 reads CASSTQETPLI. V gene TRBV6-5 combines with J gene TRBJ1-2. The CDR3 is 11 amino acids long, termini counted. CDR1 and CDR2 from the germline V gene are MNHEY and SVGAGI.

The chain joins TRBV19 to TRBJ2-1, with D possibly being TRBD1 (5 bases). CDR1 and CDR2 from the germline V gene are LNHDA and SQIVND (reference sequence). Between the trimmed V and J ends, which lost 7 bases and 7 bases, there was a span of 14 bases. The CDR3 contains 13 residues. The CDR3 nucleotides are TGTGCCAGTACCCTGGGGCAGAGAAATGAGCAGTTCTTC. This codes for CASTLGQRNEQFF.

The rearrangement links TRBV30 to TRBJ2-5; 9 positions match TRBD1. The DNA end is a closer match to TRBJ2-7, so the J assignment may be wrong. The CDR3 totals 12 residues. In germline, CDR1 is GTSNPN, CDR2 SVGIG (reference sequence). CDR3 sequence (DNA): TGTGCCTCCCAACAGGGGGCGGGCGAGCAGTACTTC. As protein: CASQQGAGEQYF.

This clone was observed a few times. This chain joins TRBV5-1 and TRBJ2-1; 8 bases are a match to TRBD1. This CDR3 has 16 residues. Trimming at V came to 4 bases and at J to 6 bases, leaving 12 bases not matched to a gene. Per germline, CDR1 SGHRS and CDR2 YFSETQ. CDR3 nucleotides: TGCGCCAGCAGCACTGGACAGGGAGGTTTCCTCAATGAGCAGTTCTTC. The encoded protein is CASSTGQGGFLNEQFF.

This chain's CDR3 is CASSSTDYSNQPQHF. The DNA of the CDR3 is TGTGCCAGCAGCTCGACAGATTATAGCAATCAGCCCCAGCATTTT. V gene TRBV5-6 combines with J gene TRBJ1-5, with a weak D call TRBD1 (5 bases). Trimming cost V 3 bases and J 0 bases, with 10 bases left between them. Germline-derived CDR1 and CDR2 are SGHDT and YYEEEE. The CDR3 is made up of 15 amino acids.

The count of this clone is one. The CDR3 DNA reads TGTGCCAGTAGTAGCCCCGGGGTAGCGGGGGGATATGAGCAGTTCTTC. Residues: CASSSPGVAGGYEQFF. This chain links TRBV19 with TRBJ2-1, with 10 nucleotides matching TRBD2. J lost 8 bases, V lost 4 bases, and 11 bases had no gene match. Per the germline V gene, CDR1 is LNHDA and CDR2 is SQIVND (reference sequence). The CDR3 consists of 16 residues.

This clone was seen a few times. The J gene is TRBJ2-1, the V gene TRBV4-1; the D gene is possibly TRBD2 (5 bases). CDR1 is MGHRA and CDR2 is YSYEKL in the germline V gene. The CDR3 sequence is 17 residues long. With 2 bases removed from V and 5 bases from J, the gap between germline ends came to 19 bases. The CDR3 is CASSQRPPAVANNEQFF. The CDR3 bases are TGCGCCAGCAGCCAACGGCCACCGGCGGTAGCGAACAATGAGCAGTTCTTC.